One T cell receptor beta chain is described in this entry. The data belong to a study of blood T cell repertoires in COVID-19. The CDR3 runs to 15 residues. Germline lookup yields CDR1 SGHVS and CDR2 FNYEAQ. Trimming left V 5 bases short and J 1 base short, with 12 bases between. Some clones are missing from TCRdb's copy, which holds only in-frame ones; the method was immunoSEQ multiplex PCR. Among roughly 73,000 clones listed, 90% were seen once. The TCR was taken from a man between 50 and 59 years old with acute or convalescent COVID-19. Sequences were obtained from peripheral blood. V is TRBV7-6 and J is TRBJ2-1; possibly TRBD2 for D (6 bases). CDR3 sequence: CASSRGSGSYNEQFF. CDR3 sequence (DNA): TGTGCCAGCAGCCGAGGTAGCGGTTCCTACAATGAGCAGTTCTTC.